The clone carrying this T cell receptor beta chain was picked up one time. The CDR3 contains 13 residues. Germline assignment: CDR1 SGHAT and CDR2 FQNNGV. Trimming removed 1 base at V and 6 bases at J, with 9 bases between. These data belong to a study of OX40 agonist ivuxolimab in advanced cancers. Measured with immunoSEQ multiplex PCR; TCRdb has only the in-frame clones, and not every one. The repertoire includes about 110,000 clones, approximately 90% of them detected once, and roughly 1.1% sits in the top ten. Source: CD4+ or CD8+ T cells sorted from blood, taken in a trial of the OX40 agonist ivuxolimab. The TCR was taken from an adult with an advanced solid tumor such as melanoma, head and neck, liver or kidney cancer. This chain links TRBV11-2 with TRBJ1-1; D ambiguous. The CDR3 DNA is TGTGCCAGCAGCTTAGTTTTCGGTTCTGAAGCTTTCTTT. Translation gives CASSLVFGSEAFF.